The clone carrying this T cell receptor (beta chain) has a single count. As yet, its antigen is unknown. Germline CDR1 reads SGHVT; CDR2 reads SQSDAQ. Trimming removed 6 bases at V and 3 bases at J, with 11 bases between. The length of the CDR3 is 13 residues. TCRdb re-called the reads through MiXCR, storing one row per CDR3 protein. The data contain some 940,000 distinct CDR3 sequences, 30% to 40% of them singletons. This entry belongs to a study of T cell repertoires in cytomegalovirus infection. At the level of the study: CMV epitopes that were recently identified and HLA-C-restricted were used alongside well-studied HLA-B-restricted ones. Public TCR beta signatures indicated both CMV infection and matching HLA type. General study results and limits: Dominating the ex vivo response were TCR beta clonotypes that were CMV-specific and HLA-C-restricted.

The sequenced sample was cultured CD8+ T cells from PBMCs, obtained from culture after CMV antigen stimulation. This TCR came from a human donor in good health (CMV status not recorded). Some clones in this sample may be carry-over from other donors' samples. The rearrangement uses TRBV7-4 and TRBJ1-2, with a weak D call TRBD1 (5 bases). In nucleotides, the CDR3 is TGTGCCAGCAGATCCCCGGGACACTATGGCTACACCTTC. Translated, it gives CASRSPGHYGYTF. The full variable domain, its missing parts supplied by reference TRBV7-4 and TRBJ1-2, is GAGVSQSPRYKVAKRGRDVALRCDSISGHVTLYWYRQTLGQGSEVLTYSQSDAQRDKSGRPSGRFSAERPERSVSTLKIQRTEQGDSAVYLCASRSPGHYGYTFGSGTRLTVV.